This T cell receptor (beta chain) was captured by sequencing in a study of shared clonotypes between healthy human individuals. Study conclusions and caveats: Larger estimated richness was generally seen in naive subsets than in memory subsets. A reduction in generation probabilities was seen for non-shared clonotypes relative to those shared by all four donors. Shared across a few donors were around 4.7% of the naive CD4 clonotypes.

CDR3 length equals 15 residues. CDR1 and CDR2 (germline): SGHDN, FVKESK. Trimming shortened V by 0 bases and J by 5 bases, and 13 bases separated the two germline ends. Naive CD8 cells comprised CD45RO-negative, CCR7-positively selected cells, excluding terminally differentiated effector memory CD45RA+ cells. As for this clone: What it binds is unknown.

TCRdb's table, derived via immunoSEQ multiplex PCR, lists solely in-frame clones and lacks some. There are about 2.1 million clones in the sample; just under 95% occur only once, and about 1.6% lies in the top ten. The sequenced sample consisted of naive CD8+ T cells from PBMCs. The sequence was collected from a young man in good health. Some clones in this sample may be carry-over from other donors' samples. The rearrangement links TRBV14 to TRBJ1-2, with D perhaps matching TRBD1 (5 bases). The CDR3 bases are TGTGCCAGCAGCCAAGACAGGGAAGATTGGTATGGCTACACCTTC. Its translation is CASSQDREDWYGYTF.